A single sample gave rise to the 24 T cell receptor beta chains below, sequenced in a study of identical twins. Each CDR3 protein gets one entry after TCRdb re-called the 5' RACE reads with MiXCR. In the table there are hundreds of thousands of distinct CDR3 sequences, about 12% of which are singletons. Separately, the same data were catalogued under a study of yellow fever vaccine responses in identical twins.

Sequenced: PBMCs. These receptors were collected from a woman under 30 in good health.

This clonotype was observed at least ten times. The V gene is TRBV6-5, the J gene TRBJ2-7, with unresolved D. Per germline, CDR1 MNHEY and CDR2 SVGAGI. The CDR3 runs to 13 residues. Trimming removed 0 bases at V and 3 bases at J, with 6 bases between. The CDR3 region has the DNA TGTGCCAGCAGTTACTCGAAGGGCTACGAGCAGTACTTC. It yields the protein CASSYSKGYEQYF.

This clonotype occurred a few times. V and J are TRBV19 and TRBJ2-7, with 10 bases aligning to TRBD1. The J segment lost 6 bases and the V segment lost 4 bases, leaving 12 bases of the junction unmatched. Germline CDR1 and CDR2: LNHDA and SQIVND (reference sequence). The CDR3 is made up of 16 amino acids. The CDR3 loop is CASSTRQGAVPAEQYF. The CDR3 nucleotides read TGTGCCAGTAGTACCAGACAGGGGGCGGTCCCGGCCGAGCAGTACTTC.

At least ten counts were recorded for this clonotype. V gene TRBV10-3 combines with J gene TRBJ2-1; TRBD2 might be the D (6 bases). The CDR3 runs to 15 residues. Looked up from germline, CDR1 is ENHRY and CDR2 is SYGVKD. V lost 4 bases and J 0 bases, leaving 10 bases between the germline ends. The CDR3 reads CAISGAGRSYNEQFF. In DNA, the CDR3 is TGTGCCATCAGTGGGGCGGGACGCTCCTACAATGAGCAGTTCTTC.

CDR3 DNA: TGTGCCAGCAGCCAAGATCCGGCCCAAGAGACCCAGTACTTC. Translation: CASSQDPAQETQYF. The rearrangement links TRBV3-1 to TRBJ2-5; no definite D call. CDR3 length: 14 residues. CDR1 and CDR2 from the germline V gene are LGHDT and YNNKEL (reference sequence). Trimming took 0 bases from V and 1 from J, leaving 6 bases between them.

This clonotype was found once. The V gene is TRBV28, the J gene TRBJ2-6; no clear D gene. CDR3 length: 16 amino acids. Germline V lookup: CDR1 MDHEN, CDR2 SYDVKM. With 4 bases removed from V and 2 bases from J, the gap between germline ends came to 12 bases. The CDR3 here is CASSSRRSPGANVLTF. Written as DNA, the CDR3 is TGTGCCAGCAGTTCCCGCAGATCCCCTGGGGCCAACGTCCTGACTTTC.

The chain couples TRBV7-9 to TRBJ2-7, with 8 bases aligning to TRBD2. From germline, CDR1 is SEHNR and CDR2 FQNEAQ (reference sequence). The CDR3 has 14 residues. J was trimmed by 2 bases and V by 4 bases; bases with no gene match: 4. The CDR3 loop reads CASSSGGGTYEQYV. CDR3 bases: TGTGCCAGCAGCTCGGGAGGGGGAACCTACGAGCAGTACGTC.

The chain recombines TRBV12-3 or TRBV12-4 with TRBJ2-1; D is perhaps TRBD2 (5 bases). The CDR3 runs to 15 residues. Deletions cut 4 bases from V and 0 bases from J, with 10 bases between. The CDR3, as DNA: TGTGCCAGCAGTTCCTGGACTGACTCCTACAATGAGCAGTTCTTC. It codes for CASSSWTDSYNEQFF.

The table lists this clonotype with many counts. The V gene is TRBV3-1, the J gene TRBJ2-1, with unresolved D. Trimming cost V 3 bases and J 3 bases, with 15 bases left between them. The CDR3 extends over 16 amino acids. Germline V gives CDR1 LGHDT, CDR2 YNNKEL (reference sequence). The CDR3 spells CASSQALTTNYNEQFF. CDR3 DNA sequence: TGTGCCAGCAGCCAGGCCCTGACAACCAACTACAATGAGCAGTTCTTC.

The V gene is TRBV11-2, the J gene TRBJ1-4; D not certain. Trimming cost V 5 bases and J 8 bases, with 18 bases left between them. Germline lookup yields CDR1 SGHAT and CDR2 FQNNGV. The CDR3 length is 15 residues. The CDR3 protein is CASSPSAGKDEKLFF. The CDR3 nucleotides are TGTGCCAGCAGCCCTAGTGCGGGGAAGGACGAAAAACTGTTTTTT.

The chain carries TRBV9 and TRBJ2-1; TRBD1 matches 8 bases. The length of the CDR3 is 14 residues. The V gene end was trimmed by 0 bases and the J gene end by 9 bases; junction bases not matched to a gene: 5. Germline V gives CDR1 SGDLS, CDR2 YYNGEE. In DNA, the CDR3 is TGTGCCAGCAGCGTAGCGACAGGGGCCGTTGAGCAGTTCTTC. Amino acids: CASSVATGAVEQFF.

The CDR3 here is CASSHARTGDQPQHF. Written as DNA, the CDR3 is TGTGCCAGCAGCCACGCCCGGACAGGCGATCAGCCCCAGCATTTT. The chain combines TRBV6-1 with TRBJ1-5; 7 nucleotides match TRBD1. Germline V gene sequence: CDR1 MNHNS, CDR2 SASEGT. The CDR3 has 15 residues. The ends lost 6 bases at V and 5 bases at J; junction bases unmatched: 10.

The V call is TRBV11-2, the J call TRBJ1-1; 7 nucleotides line up with TRBD1. The CDR3 is made up of 17 amino acids. Trimming removed 1 base from V and 4 bases from J; junction bases left unmatched: 12. The germline CDR1 and CDR2 sequences are SGHAT and FQNNGV. The DNA of the CDR3 is TGTGCCAGCAGCTTAGGCGGGAGACAGGGAAAGGGCACTGAAGCTTTCTTT. Its translation: CASSLGGRQGKGTEAFF.

The sample holds a few counts of this clonotype. The rearrangement uses TRBV5-6 and TRBJ1-1; TRBD1 matches at 11 bases. The junction had 3 bases not matched to a gene; V was cut back by 2 bases and J by 3 bases. The CDR3 has 15 amino acids. CDR1 and CDR2 from the germline V gene are SGHDT and YYEEEE. The CDR3 sequence: CASSLGDRGDTEAFF. CDR3 in DNA: TGTGCCAGCAGCTTAGGGGACAGGGGGGACACTGAAGCTTTCTTT.

This clonotype appeared a few times. The chain links TRBV11-3 to TRBJ2-3, with a tentative D call TRBD2 (5 bases). The CDR3 has 15 residues. Germline lookup yields CDR1 SGHNT and CDR2 YENEEA. Trimming cost V 4 bases and J 0 bases, with 11 bases left between them. CDR3 amino acids: CASSSLGLSTDTQYF. The CDR3 DNA is TGTGCCAGCAGCTCTCTCGGACTCAGCACAGATACGCAGTATTTT.

This clonotype was picked up a small number of times. CDR3 amino acids: CATSDLRDTSYEQYF. The CDR3, as DNA: TGTGCCACCAGTGATTTACGGGACACCTCATACGAGCAGTACTTC. The chain is built from TRBV24-1 and TRBJ2-7; D may be TRBD1 (6 bases). Trimming pared 1 base from V and 4 bases from J, leaving 13 bases between. There are 15 residues in the CDR3. Germline-derived CDR1 and CDR2 are KGHDR and SFDVKD.

This clonotype was found a few times. The chain recombines TRBV5-1 with TRBJ2-1, with 11 bases lining up with TRBD2. CDR3 length: 16 residues. With V trimmed by 4 bases and J by 2 bases, 5 bases remained unmatched. The germline CDR1 and CDR2 sequences are SGHRS and YFSETQ. The CDR3 here is CASSKGTSGTYNEQFF. CDR3 DNA sequence: TGCGCCAGCAGCAAAGGGACTAGCGGAACCTACAATGAGCAGTTCTTC.

This clonotype was counted a few times. This chain joins TRBV28 and TRBJ2-1, with TRBD1 matching 7 bases. CDR3 size: 16 residues. V trimming: 6 bases; J trimming: 4 bases; junction bases outside the gene matches: 12. Germline CDR1 MDHEN, CDR2 SYDVKM. The CDR3 nucleotides read TGTGCCAGCAGCCAGGACAGGCTAGACCTTTACAATGAGCAGTTCTTC. Translating it yields CASSQDRLDLYNEQFF. Variable domain in full (rest from reference TRBV28 and TRBJ2-1): DVKVTQSSRYLVKRTGEKVFLECVQDMDHENMFWYRQDPGLGLRLIYFSYDVKMKEKGDIPEGYSVSREKKERFSLILESASTNQTSMYLCASSQDRLDLYNEQFFGPGTRLTVL.

This clonotype occurred many times. In DNA, the CDR3 is TGCAGCGTTGGGGTCTCGAACACCGGGGAGCTGTTTTTT. As protein: CSVGVSNTGELFF. This chain joins TRBV29-1 and TRBJ2-2, with D unresolved. V gave up 4 bases and J gave up 0 bases, with 6 bases separating them. The CDR3 is 13 residues long. Germline loops: CDR1 SQVTM, CDR2 ANQGSEA.

The chain couples TRBV7-2 to TRBJ2-1; the match to TRBD2 covers 7 bases. The CDR3 runs 15 residues. V lost 5 bases to trimming and J lost 10 bases; unmatched junction nucleotides: 14. CDR1 is SGHTA and CDR2 is FQGNSA in the germline V gene. The CDR3 sequence is CASSTTVGEGWEQFF. In nucleotides, the CDR3 is TGTGCCAGCAGCACAACTGTTGGGGAGGGCTGGGAGCAGTTCTTC.

This clonotype was counted ten times or more. The chain joins TRBV12-3 or TRBV12-4 to TRBJ1-1; D perhaps matches TRBD1 (5 bases). V shed 8 bases and J shed 5 bases, with 21 bases lying between them. This CDR3 spans 15 amino acids. Here the CDR3 DNA reads TGTGCCAGCGGAATCGTCCAGGGTTCTCGGACTGAAGCTTTCTTT. This codes for CASGIVQGSRTEAFF.

This clonotype came up many times. The rearrangement uses TRBV3-1 and TRBJ1-1; D remains unclear. This CDR3 comprises 14 residues. CDR1 and CDR2 from the germline V gene are LGHDT and YNNKEL (reference sequence). Trimming cost V 6 bases and J 2 bases, with 13 bases left between them. CDR3: CASRGPGENTEAFF. The CDR3 coding sequence is TGTGCCAGCAGAGGACCTGGGGAAAACACTGAAGCTTTCTTT.

This clonotype is a singleton in its sample. The rearrangement joins TRBV5-1 to TRBJ1-4, with D possibly being TRBD1 (6 bases). V was trimmed by 4 bases and J by 8 bases, leaving 21 bases between them. The CDR3 has 16 residues. In germline, CDR1 is SGHRS, CDR2 YFSETQ. This chain's CDR3 is CASSPKRDNKDEKLFF. CDR3 sequence (DNA): TGCGCCAGCAGCCCCAAGAGGGACAACAAGGACGAAAAACTGTTTTTT.

This clonotype was counted only a few times. This chain links TRBV6-6 with TRBJ2-7, with 7 positions matching TRBD2. Germline V gene sequence: CDR1 MNHNY, CDR2 SVGAGI (reference sequence). This CDR3 has 13 amino acids. With V trimmed by 7 bases and J by 0 bases, 3 bases remained unmatched. CDR3 in amino acids: CASKAGDSYEQYV. The DNA of the CDR3 is TGTGCCAGCAAGGCGGGGGACTCCTACGAGCAGTACGTC.

This sequence joins TRBV12-5 and TRBJ2-1; TRBD1 agrees at 7 bases. Per germline, CDR1 LGHNT and CDR2 FRNRAP. The CDR3 has 15 amino acids. Trimming removed 5 bases from V and 5 bases from J; junction bases left unmatched: 9. The CDR3: CASGPSTGNHNEQFF. Here the CDR3 DNA reads TGTGCTAGTGGTCCCTCGACAGGGAACCACAATGAGCAGTTCTTC.